This entry features one T cell receptor beta chain sequence. Looked up from germline, CDR1 is MNHEY and CDR2 is SMNVEV (reference sequence). The V gene lost 2 bases and the J gene lost 0 bases, with 17 bases spanning the gap. The CDR3 runs 17 residues. This sample stems from a study of blood T cells in healthy people across ages. A second PCR, run for roughly 7 to 11 cycles, used a sample-barcoded 5' primer plus a J-beta primer mix. Using its own MiXCR run on the 5' RACE reads, TCRdb lists one record per CDR3 protein. The repertoire consists of 1,100,000 or so distinct CDR3 sequences, with more than 35% occurring once and the leading ten covering approximately 20%.

Material: blood. The receptor was isolated from a woman in her sixties or seventies in good health. The chain has TRBV27 and TRBJ2-7; TRBD1 is a possible D gene (7 bases). The CDR3 coding sequence is TGTGCCAGCAGTTTAAGGGGGACAGCGGGCCCCTCCTACGAGCAGTACTTC. Encoded protein: CASSLRGTAGPSYEQYF.